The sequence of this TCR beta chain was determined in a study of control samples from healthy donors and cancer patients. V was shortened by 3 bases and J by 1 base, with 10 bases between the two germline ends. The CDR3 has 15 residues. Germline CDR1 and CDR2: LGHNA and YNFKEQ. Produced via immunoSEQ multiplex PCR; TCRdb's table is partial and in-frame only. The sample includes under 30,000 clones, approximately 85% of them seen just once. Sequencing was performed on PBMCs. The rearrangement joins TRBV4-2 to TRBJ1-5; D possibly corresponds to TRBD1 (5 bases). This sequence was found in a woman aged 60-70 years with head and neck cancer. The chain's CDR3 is CASSQAGDSNQPQHF. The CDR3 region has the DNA TGTGCCAGCAGCCAGGCCGGGGACAGCAATCAGCCCCAGCATTTT.